One sample yielded the 16 T cell receptor beta chains listed below, sequenced in a study of T cell responses to AZD1222 COVID-19 vaccine. Data came from immunoSEQ multiplex PCR; TCRdb stores just in-frame clones and leaves some out. Of approximately 99,000 clones in the sample, 86% were seen once. The sample in question was peripheral blood, obtained on day 0 of AZD1222 vaccination. The source of these receptors is an adult in good health.

The gene calls are TRBV28 and TRBJ2-7; D perhaps matches TRBD1 (6 bases). The CDR3 length is 14 residues. Looked up from germline, CDR1 is MDHEN and CDR2 is SYDVKM. Trimming cost V 6 bases and J 0 bases, with 12 bases left between them. The CDR3 region is CASSQGFGSYEQYF. Here the CDR3 DNA reads TGTGCCAGCAGCCAGGGGTTTGGCTCCTACGAGCAGTACTTC. Combining the CDR3 with reference TRBV28 and TRBJ2-7 gives the whole variable domain DVKVTQSSRYLVKRTGEKVFLECVQDMDHENMFWYRQDPGLGLRLIYFSYDVKMKEKGDIPEGYSVSREKKERFSLILESASTNQTSMYLCASSQGFGSYEQYFGPGTRLTVT.

This chain uses TRBV19 with TRBJ2-2; D gene unclear. There are 15 residues in the CDR3. The germline gives CDR1 LNHDA, CDR2 SQIVND (reference sequence). Trimming took 3 bases from V and 4 from J, leaving 12 bases between them. CDR3 coding DNA: TGTGCCAGTAGTATTAGCACGGTATCCACCGGGGAGCTGTTTTTT. Protein: CASSISTVSTGELFF.

As for this clone: Other DNA sequences in the same sample also yield this CDR3. The chain joins TRBV30 to TRBJ2-5; D gene uncertain. There are 11 residues in the CDR3. From germline, CDR1 is GTSNPN and CDR2 SVGIG (reference sequence). V lost 0 bases and J lost 8, with 7 bases in between. Here the CDR3 DNA reads TGTGCCTGGAGTGTATTAGGAACCCAGTACTTC. Its translation is CAWSVLGTQYF.

The J gene is TRBJ2-3, the V gene TRBV29-1, with D hard to call. Looked up from germline, CDR1 is SQVTM and CDR2 is ANQGSEA. Trimming left V 6 bases short and J 2 bases short, with 3 bases between. This CDR3 has 10 residues. CDR3: CSVDTDTQYF. The CDR3 DNA follows: TGCAGCGTCGACACAGATACGCAGTATTTT.

The chain has TRBV9 and TRBJ2-7; TRBD2 matches 7 bases. CDR1 and CDR2 from the germline V gene are SGDLS and YYNGEE. V shed 3 bases, J shed 2 bases, and the junction held 8 bases outside the gene matches. The CDR3 is 15 residues long. DNA of the CDR3: TGTGCCAGCAGCGCCTCGGGACTACTTACCTACGAGCAGTACTTC. As protein: CASSASGLLTYEQYF. The full variable domain, rest sourced from reference TRBV9 and TRBJ2-7, is DSGVTQTPKHLITATGQRVTLRCSPRSGDLSVYWYQQSLDQGLQFLIQYYNGEERAKGNILERFSAQQFPDLHSELNLSSLELGDSALYFCASSASGLLTYEQYFGPGTRLTVT.

The sample holds one count of this clone. This sequence joins TRBV11-2 and TRBJ1-3, with TRBD1 as a possible D gene (6 bases). V lost 8 bases to trimming and J lost 1 base, with 12 bases between them. The CDR3 runs 14 residues. The germline V gene has CDR1 SGHAT and CDR2 FQNNGV. The CDR3 bases are TGTGCCAGCGGGGCTAGGGGGTCTGGAAACACCATATATTTT. The encoded protein is CASGARGSGNTIYF.

The chain has TRBV10-3 and TRBJ2-7, with 10 positions matching TRBD1. This CDR3 contains 15 residues. The germline CDR1 and CDR2 sequences are ENHRY and SYGVKD. V lost 6 bases, J lost 3 bases, and 8 bases stayed unmatched. The CDR3 spells CAISHRDRGIYEQYF. DNA for the CDR3: TGTGCCATCAGCCACCGGGACAGGGGAATCTACGAGCAGTACTTC.

This chain uses TRBV10-3 with TRBJ1-2, with 7 bases matching TRBD1. Losses at the gene ends were 7 bases for V and 5 bases for J; bases not matched to a gene: 10. This CDR3 region has 14 residues. Germline assignment: CDR1 ENHRY and CDR2 SYGVKD. CDR3 protein: CAITGQQLLYGYTF. In DNA form, the CDR3 reads TGTGCCATCACGGGACAGCAACTTCTTTATGGCTACACCTTC.

The V call is TRBV2, the J call TRBJ2-6; TRBD2 might be the D (6 bases). The CDR3 sequence is 17 residues long. CDR1 is SNHLY and CDR2 is FYNNEI in the germline V gene. Trimming cost V 7 bases and J 4 bases, with 20 bases left between them. CDR3 DNA: TGTGCCAGCATTCGGGACTCTCCCAGACTGGGGGCCAACGTCCTGACTTTC. Encoded protein: CASIRDSPRLGANVLTF.

The V call is TRBV6-5, the J call TRBJ1-5, with 9 bases that match TRBD1. Losses at the gene ends were 6 bases for V and 6 bases for J; bases not matched to a gene: 6. The CDR3 contains 14 residues. Per germline, CDR1 MNHEY and CDR2 SVGAGI. CDR3: CASRPGQGPQPQHF. The CDR3 nucleotides read TGTGCCAGCAGGCCGGGACAGGGTCCTCAGCCCCAGCATTTT.

The V gene is TRBV9, the J gene TRBJ1-2, with unresolved D. CDR3 length: 15 residues. The V end lost 0 bases, the J end lost 6 bases, and 15 bases lay between the germline ends. Germline-derived CDR1 and CDR2 are SGDLS and YYNGEE. CDR3 DNA: TGTGCCAGCAGCGTAGGGGGAGGGTCGAGAGATGGCTACACCTTC. This gives the protein CASSVGGGSRDGYTF.

This chain uses TRBV7-3 with TRBJ2-3; 9 bases are a match to TRBD1. Germline V gene sequence: CDR1 SGHTA, CDR2 FQGTGA. V shed 4 bases, J shed 6 bases, and the junction held 11 bases outside the gene matches. The length of the CDR3 is 16 residues. CDR3 nucleotides: TGTGCCAGCAGCTCTTGGACAGGGGATTTCTCCGATACGCAGTATTTT. It is translated as CASSSWTGDFSDTQYF.

This clone was observed a handful of times. The chain is built from TRBV5-1 and TRBJ2-1; TRBD1 agrees at 7 bases. The CDR3 totals 15 residues. V lost 0 bases, J lost 5 bases, and 5 bases stayed unmatched. Germline CDR1 is SGHRS and CDR2 is YFSETQ. The CDR3 region has the DNA TGCGCCAGCAGCTTGGCTGGGACAGACGACAATGAGCAGTTCTTC. Its translation is CASSLAGTDDNEQFF.

V usage is TRBV3-1 (or the pseudogene TRBV3-2) and J usage is TRBJ2-3, with 7 bases lining up with TRBD2. Germline lookup yields CDR1 LGHDT and CDR2 YNNKEL (reference sequence). Unmatched junction bases numbered 5, after V lost 1 base and J lost 1 base. The CDR3 totals 16 residues. CDR3 amino acids: CASSQGFGGGTDTQYF. The CDR3 region has the DNA TGTGCCAGCAGCCAAGGTTTTGGGGGGGGCACAGATACGCAGTATTTT.

This clone has a single count. The V call is TRBV10-2, the J call TRBJ1-1, with D possibly matching TRBD1 (6 bases). The CDR3 contains 15 residues. The ends were cut back, 6 bases at V and 3 bases at J, with 17 bases in the middle. Germline V gene lookup returns CDR1 WSHSY and CDR2 SAAADI. Written as DNA, the CDR3 is TGCGCCAGCAGCGACATACAGGGTTGGGACACTGAAGCTTTCTTT. Translation gives CASSDIQGWDTEAFF.

This clone appeared a single time. The chain is built from TRBV27 and TRBJ1-3, with 7 bases lining up with TRBD1. Germline V gene lookup returns CDR1 MNHEY and CDR2 SMNVEV (reference sequence). The CDR3 loop spans 15 amino acids. Trimming at V came to 6 bases and at J to 4 bases, leaving 9 bases not matched to a gene. The DNA for the CDR3 is TGTGCCAGCAGGCAGTCAGGGGGAGCGGGAAACACCATATATTTT. It is translated as CASRQSGGAGNTIYF.